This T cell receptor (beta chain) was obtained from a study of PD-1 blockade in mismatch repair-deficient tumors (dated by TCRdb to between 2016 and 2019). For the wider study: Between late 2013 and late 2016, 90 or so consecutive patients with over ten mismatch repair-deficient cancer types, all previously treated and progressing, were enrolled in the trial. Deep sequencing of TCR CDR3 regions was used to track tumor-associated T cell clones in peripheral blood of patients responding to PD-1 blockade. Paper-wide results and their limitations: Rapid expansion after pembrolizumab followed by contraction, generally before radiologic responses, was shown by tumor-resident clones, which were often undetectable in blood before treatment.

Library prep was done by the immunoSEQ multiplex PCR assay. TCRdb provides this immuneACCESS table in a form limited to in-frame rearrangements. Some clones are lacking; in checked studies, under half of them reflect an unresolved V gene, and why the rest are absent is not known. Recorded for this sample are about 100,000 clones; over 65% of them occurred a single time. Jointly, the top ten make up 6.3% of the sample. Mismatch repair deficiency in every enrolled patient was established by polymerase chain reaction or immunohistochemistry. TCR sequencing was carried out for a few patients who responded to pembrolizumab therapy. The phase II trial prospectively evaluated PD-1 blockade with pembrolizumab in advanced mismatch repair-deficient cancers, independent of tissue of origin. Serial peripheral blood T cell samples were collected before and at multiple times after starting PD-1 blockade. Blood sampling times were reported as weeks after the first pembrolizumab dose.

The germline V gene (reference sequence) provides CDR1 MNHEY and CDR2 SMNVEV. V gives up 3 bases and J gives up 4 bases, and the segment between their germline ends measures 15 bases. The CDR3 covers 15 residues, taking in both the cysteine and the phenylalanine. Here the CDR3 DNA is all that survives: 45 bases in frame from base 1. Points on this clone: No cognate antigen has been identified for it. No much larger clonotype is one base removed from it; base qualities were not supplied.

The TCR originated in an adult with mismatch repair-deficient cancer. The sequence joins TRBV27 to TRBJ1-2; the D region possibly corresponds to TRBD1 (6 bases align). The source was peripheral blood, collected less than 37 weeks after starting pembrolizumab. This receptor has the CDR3 CASSLGGGVVYGYTF. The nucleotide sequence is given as TGTGCCAGCAGTTTGGGAGGGGGTGTTGTCTATGGCTACACCTTC.